This T cell receptor beta chain was sequenced for a study of memory CD4+ T cells and cytomegalovirus serostatus. As for the study in general: Of the healthy Belgian adults, 9 were CMV seropositive and about 24 seronegative.

The sort gate was single viable CD3+CD4+CD8-CD45RO+ cells for memory CD4+ T cells. Serostatus was set by detecting CMV pp150, pp28, p38, p52 IgG. There are 14 residues in the CDR3. Germline V gene lookup returns CDR1 LNHNV and CDR2 YYDKDF (reference sequence). V was clipped by 6 bases and J by 4 bases, with 15 bases between them. Study-wide results and caveats: Of under 200 reported CMV TCRbeta sequences, under 80 were found in memory CD4+ repertoires.

As to this clone: Antigen unknown.

In the original analysis: Out-of-frame sequences were removed, leaving 2 million to 2.5 million distinct TCRbeta sequences. Libraries were prepared by immunoSEQ multiplex PCR; TCRdb keeps only in-frame clonotypes and omits some of them. V, J and clone size were drawn from that table, and D and trimming were deduced from the DNA. The sample includes some 47,000 clones, around four fifths of them seen just once. Sequences were obtained from memory CD4+ T cells from blood. This sequence originates from an adult in good health and CMV-seronegative. The rearrangement links TRBV15 to TRBJ2-5; D remains ambiguous. The CDR3 DNA follows: TGTGCCACCAGTCGAGATGGCGAGAGAGAGACCCAGTACTTC. Protein product: CATSRDGERETQYF.